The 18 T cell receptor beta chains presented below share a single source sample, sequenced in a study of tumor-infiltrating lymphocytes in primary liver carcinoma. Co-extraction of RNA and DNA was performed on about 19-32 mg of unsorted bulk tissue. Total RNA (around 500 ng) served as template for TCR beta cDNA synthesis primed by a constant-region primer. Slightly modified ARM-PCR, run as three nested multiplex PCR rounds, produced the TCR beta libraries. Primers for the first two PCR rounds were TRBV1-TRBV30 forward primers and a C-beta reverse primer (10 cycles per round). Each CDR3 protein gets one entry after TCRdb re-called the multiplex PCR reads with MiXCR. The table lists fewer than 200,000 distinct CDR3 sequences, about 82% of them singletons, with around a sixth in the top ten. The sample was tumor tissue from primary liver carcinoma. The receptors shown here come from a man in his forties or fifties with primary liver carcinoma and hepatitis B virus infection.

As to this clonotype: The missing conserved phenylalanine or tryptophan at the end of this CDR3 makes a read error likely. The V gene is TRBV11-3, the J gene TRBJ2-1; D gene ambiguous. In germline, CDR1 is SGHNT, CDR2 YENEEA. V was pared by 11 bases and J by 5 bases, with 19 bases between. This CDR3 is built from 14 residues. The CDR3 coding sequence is TGTGCCTGCAACTTAGGCGTCTCGAACAATGAGCAGTTCTTA. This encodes CACNLGVSNNEQFL.

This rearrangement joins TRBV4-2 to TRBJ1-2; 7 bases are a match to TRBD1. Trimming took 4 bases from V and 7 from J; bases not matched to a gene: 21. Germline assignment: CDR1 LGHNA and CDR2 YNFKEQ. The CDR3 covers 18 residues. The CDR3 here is CASSRSSRGGGASFGYTF. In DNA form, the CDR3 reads TGTGCCAGCAGCCGATCATCCAGGGGGGGGGGCGCGTCCTTTGGCTACACCTTC.

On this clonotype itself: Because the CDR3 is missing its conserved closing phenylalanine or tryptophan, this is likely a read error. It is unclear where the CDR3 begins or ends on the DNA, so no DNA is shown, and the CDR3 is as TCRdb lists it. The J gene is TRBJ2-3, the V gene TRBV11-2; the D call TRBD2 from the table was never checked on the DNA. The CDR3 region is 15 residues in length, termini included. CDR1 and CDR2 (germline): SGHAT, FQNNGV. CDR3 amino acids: CASRGTSGDTDTQYY.

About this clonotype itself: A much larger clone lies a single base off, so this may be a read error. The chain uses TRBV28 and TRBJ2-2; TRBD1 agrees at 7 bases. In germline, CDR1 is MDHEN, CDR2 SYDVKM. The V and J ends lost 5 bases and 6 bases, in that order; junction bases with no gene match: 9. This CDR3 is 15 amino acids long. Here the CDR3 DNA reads TGTGCCAGCAGTACCAGGGACAGTCCATCCGGGGAGCTGTTTTTT. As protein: CASSTRDSPSGELFF.

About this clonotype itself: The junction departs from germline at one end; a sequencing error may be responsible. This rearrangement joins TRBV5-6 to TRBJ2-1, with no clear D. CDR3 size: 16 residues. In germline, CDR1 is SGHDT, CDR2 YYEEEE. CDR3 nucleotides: TGTGCCAGCAGCTTGGATTTGGTGGGAATCGGCGATGAGCACTTCTTC. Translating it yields CASSLDLVGIGDEHFF.

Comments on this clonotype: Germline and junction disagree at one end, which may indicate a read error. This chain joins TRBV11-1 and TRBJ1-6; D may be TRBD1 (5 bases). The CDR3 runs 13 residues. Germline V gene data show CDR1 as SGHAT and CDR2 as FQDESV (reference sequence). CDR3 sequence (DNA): TGTGCTAGAATCCGGACACTGGTTTCATCCCTCCACTTT. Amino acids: CARIRTLVSSLHF.

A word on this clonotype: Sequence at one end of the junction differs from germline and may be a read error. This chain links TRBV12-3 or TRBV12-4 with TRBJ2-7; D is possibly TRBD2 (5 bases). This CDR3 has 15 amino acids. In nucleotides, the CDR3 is TGTGCCAGGAGTTTAGGGCAGAGGGCTACTTACGAGCACTACTTC. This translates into CARSLGQRATYEHYF.

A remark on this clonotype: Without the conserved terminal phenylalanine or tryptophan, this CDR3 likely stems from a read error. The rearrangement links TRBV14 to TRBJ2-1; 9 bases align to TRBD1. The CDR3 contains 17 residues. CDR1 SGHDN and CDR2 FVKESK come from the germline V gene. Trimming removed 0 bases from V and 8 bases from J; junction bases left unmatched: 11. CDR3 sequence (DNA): TGTGCCAGCAGCCAAGAGGGTCAGGGGACAGGGTACTATGAGCAGTTCATG. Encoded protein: CASSQEGQGTGYYEQFM.

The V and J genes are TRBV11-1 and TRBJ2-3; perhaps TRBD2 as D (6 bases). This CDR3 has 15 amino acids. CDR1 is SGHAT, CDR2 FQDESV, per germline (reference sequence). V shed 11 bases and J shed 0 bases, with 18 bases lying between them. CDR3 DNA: TGTGCCGGCAATTTGCCGGGGGAGAGCACAGATACGCAGTATTTT. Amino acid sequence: CAGNLPGESTDTQYF.

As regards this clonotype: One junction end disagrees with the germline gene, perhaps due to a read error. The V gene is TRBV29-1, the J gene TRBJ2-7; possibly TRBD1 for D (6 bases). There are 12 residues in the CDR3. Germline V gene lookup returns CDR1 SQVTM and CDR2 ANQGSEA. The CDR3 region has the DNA TGCAACATCCTACAGACAGGCCGCGAGCACTACTTC. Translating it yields CNILQTGREHYF.

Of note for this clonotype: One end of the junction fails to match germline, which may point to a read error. The CDR3 spells CAWVQYNEHFF. CDR3 DNA sequence: TGTGCCTGGGTGCAATACAATGAGCACTTCTTC. The chain combines TRBV30 with TRBJ2-1; D gene uncertain. The CDR3 is 11 amino acids. Germline CDR1 reads GTSNPN; CDR2 reads SVGIG (reference sequence).

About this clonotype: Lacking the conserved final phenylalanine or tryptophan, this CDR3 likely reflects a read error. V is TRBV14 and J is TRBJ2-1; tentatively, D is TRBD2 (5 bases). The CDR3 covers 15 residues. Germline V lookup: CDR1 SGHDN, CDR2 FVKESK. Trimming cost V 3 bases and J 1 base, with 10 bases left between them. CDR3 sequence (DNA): TGTGCCAGCAGCCAGTATCGGGGATCCTACAATGAGCAGTTCTTA. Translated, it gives CASSQYRGSYNEQFL.

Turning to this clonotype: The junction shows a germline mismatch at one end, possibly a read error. This CDR3 reads CSIDRDSAYNVQFF. For the CDR3, the DNA is TGCAGCATCGATCGGGACAGTGCCTACAATGTGCAGTTCTTC. The genes are TRBV29-1 and TRBJ2-1, with TRBD1 matching over 7 bases. Germline CDR1 and CDR2: SQVTM and ANQGSEA. The CDR3 extends over 14 amino acids.

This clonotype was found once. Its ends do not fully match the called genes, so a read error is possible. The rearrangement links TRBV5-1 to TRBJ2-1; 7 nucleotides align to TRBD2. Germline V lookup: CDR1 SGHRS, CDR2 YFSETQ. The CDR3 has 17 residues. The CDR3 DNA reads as TGCGTCAGCGGCTTTGGTTCGGAGGGAGCGGGGTACAATGAGCAGTTCTTC. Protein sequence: CVSGFGSEGAGYNEQFF.

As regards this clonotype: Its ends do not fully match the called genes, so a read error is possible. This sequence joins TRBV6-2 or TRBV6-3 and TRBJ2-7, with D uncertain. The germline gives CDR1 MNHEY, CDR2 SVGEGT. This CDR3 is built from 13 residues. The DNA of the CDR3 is TGTGCCATCAGTTACGTGGTACCGTACGAGCAGTACTTC. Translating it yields CAISYVVPYEQYF.

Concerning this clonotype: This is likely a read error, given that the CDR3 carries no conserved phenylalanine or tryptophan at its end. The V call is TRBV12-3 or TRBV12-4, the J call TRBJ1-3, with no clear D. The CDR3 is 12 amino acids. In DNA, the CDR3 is TGTGTCAGCAGGACGACTGGAAACACCATATATTTA. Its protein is CVSRTTGNTIYL.

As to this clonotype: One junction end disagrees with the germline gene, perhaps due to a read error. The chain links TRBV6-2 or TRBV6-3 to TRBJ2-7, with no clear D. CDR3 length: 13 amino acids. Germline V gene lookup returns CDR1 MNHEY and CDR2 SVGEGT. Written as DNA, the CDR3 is TGTGCCAGCAGTTACGAGGTACACTGCGAGGAGTACTTC. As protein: CASSYEVHCEEYF.

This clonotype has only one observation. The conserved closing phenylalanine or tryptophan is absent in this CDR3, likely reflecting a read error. The CDR3 loop reads CASSAGATTEAFI. CDR3 sequence (DNA): TGTGCCAGCAGCGCAGGGGCGACTACTGAAGCTTTCATT. The V call is TRBV6-6, the J call TRBJ1-1; D may be TRBD1 (6 bases). Per the germline V gene, CDR1 is MNHNY and CDR2 is SVGAGI (reference sequence). The V and J ends lost 6 bases and 5 bases respectively, with 13 bases between them. The CDR3 consists of 13 residues.